This entry features one T cell receptor beta chain sequence. The sample is drawn from a study of cytomegalovirus exposure and HLA in healthy donors. Primers for the PCR totalled 60 Vbeta and 13 Jbeta. Using immunoSEQ multiplex PCR, the repertoire was profiled, and TCRdb retains in-frame clones only, with some absent. The table lists approximately 110,000 clones, roughly 70% of them singletons, with 9.5% to 13% in the top ten. This CDR3 is 15 amino acids long. Germline V gene lookup returns CDR1 SNHLY and CDR2 FYNNEI. J lost 8 bases, V lost 2 bases, and 7 bases had no gene match. Specimen: PBMCs. This sequence originates from a man in his forties in good health and CMV-seropositive. The J gene is TRBJ1-4, the V gene TRBV2, with 8 bases aligning to TRBD1. The DNA for the CDR3 is TGTGCCAGCAGTGAAATGTGGACAGGGAGGGAAAAACTGTTTTTT. This codes for CASSEMWTGREKLFF.